A single sample gave rise to the 18 T cell receptor beta chains below, sequenced in a study of regulatory and conventional T cells in RAG deficiency. Conventional CD4+ T cells were sorted from blood as CD25-low CD127-high cells. Method: immunoSEQ multiplex PCR; TCRdb's copy keeps in-frame clones and lacks some. The sample has under 25,000 clones, around 95% seen once. The sample was also linked to a second study, of regulatory T cells. Per that paper: The PCR used 52 TRBV and 13 TRBJ primers.

Sequenced sample: CD25- CD4+ T cells sorted from blood. The receptors were sampled from a human donor in good health.

The gene calls are TRBV5-4 and TRBJ1-2; D unclear. Germline CDR1 reads SGHNT; CDR2 reads YYREEE (reference sequence). V dropped 2 bases and J dropped 2 bases, with 10 bases sitting between them. The CDR3 has 14 amino acids. Here the CDR3 reads CASSFVGMNYGYTF. In DNA form, the CDR3 reads TGTGCCAGCAGCTTTGTCGGGATGAACTATGGCTACACCTTC.

This chain joins TRBV9 and TRBJ2-5; weak D call: TRBD2 (6 bases). The CDR3 loop spans 13 amino acids. Germline CDR1 and CDR2: SGDLS and YYNGEE. With 5 bases removed from V and 5 bases from J, the gap between germline ends came to 13 bases. The CDR3 loop reads CASSVAGRETQYF. The CDR3 bases are TGTGCCAGCAGTGTCGCGGGGCGGGAGACCCAGTACTTC.

The chain is built from TRBV6-5 and TRBJ1-4, with D hard to call. The CDR3 consists of 15 residues. Trimming pared 2 bases from V and 6 bases from J, leaving 13 bases between. Germline CDR1 reads MNHEY; CDR2 reads SVGAGI. The DNA for the CDR3 is TGTGCCAGCAGTTACGGGAGTCCGGAATATGAAAAACTGTTTTTT. Amino acid sequence: CASSYGSPEYEKLFF.

The chain combines TRBV7-6 with TRBJ2-1, with D possibly TRBD2 on 7 matching bases. The CDR3 totals 15 residues. Germline loops: CDR1 SGHVS, CDR2 FNYEAQ. V dropped 3 bases and J dropped 3 bases, with 12 bases sitting between them. CDR3 sequence (DNA): TGTGCCAGCAGCTTTGCGGGGGCGATCTACAATGAGCAGTTCTTC. It yields the protein CASSFAGAIYNEQFF.

V usage is TRBV29-1 and J usage is TRBJ2-5, with 7 bases lining up with TRBD2. The CDR3 has 12 residues. With 7 bases clipped from V and 2 bases from J, the junction kept 4 bases outside the gene matches. Germline loops: CDR1 SQVTM, CDR2 ANQGSEA. The CDR3 region has the DNA TGCAGCGCGGGGGGACGGCAAGAGACCCAGTACTTC. It specifies CSAGGRQETQYF.

The V and J genes are TRBV11-2 and TRBJ1-2; the D gene is possibly TRBD1 (6 bases). Trimming cost V 5 bases and J 4 bases, with 17 bases left between them. Germline values: CDR1 SGHAT, CDR2 FQNNGV. The CDR3 length is 15 residues. In DNA, the CDR3 is TGTGCCAGCAGCCCTTATGCCAGGGGTGGCTATGGCTACACCTTC. Residues: CASSPYARGGYGYTF.

The chain employs TRBV6-5 and TRBJ1-1; D is ambiguous. Germline loops: CDR1 MNHEY, CDR2 SVGAGI. The CDR3 loop spans 15 amino acids. With 2 bases removed from V and 0 bases from J, the gap between germline ends came to 10 bases. The CDR3: CASSYQVKMNTEAFF. CDR3 nucleotide sequence: TGTGCCAGCAGTTACCAGGTGAAAATGAACACTGAAGCTTTCTTT.

The chain links TRBV5-1 to TRBJ1-4, with D tentatively TRBD1 (6 bases). The CDR3 consists of 18 residues. Germline assignment: CDR1 SGHRS and CDR2 YFSETQ. Deletions cut 1 base from V and 1 base from J, with 17 bases between. CDR3 sequence reads: CASSLSRGAVGTNEKLFF. CDR3 nucleotides: TGCGCCAGCAGCTTGTCACGGGGGGCTGTTGGAACTAATGAAAAACTGTTTTTT. The entire variable domain, with the rest obtained from reference TRBV5-1 and TRBJ1-4, is as follows: KAGVTQTPRYLIKTRGQQVTLSCSPISGHRSVSWYQQTPGQGLQFLFEYFSETQRNKGNFPGRFSGRQFSNSRSEMNVSTLELGDSALYLCASSLSRGAVGTNEKLFFGSGTQLSVL.

This clone is a singleton in its sample. The chain links TRBV7-3 to TRBJ1-6; 10 nucleotides match TRBD1. Trimming removed 5 bases from V and 7 bases from J; junction bases left unmatched: 5. CDR3 length: 15 residues. The germline V gene encodes CDR1 SGHTA and CDR2 FQGTGA. The CDR3 region is CASSAKTGGNSPLHF. CDR3 DNA: TGTGCCAGCAGCGCCAAGACAGGGGGCAATTCACCCCTCCACTTT.

V and J are TRBV23-1 and TRBJ1-5; 9 nucleotides agree with TRBD1. TRBV23-1 is known as an ORF, though its function is uncertain. V dropped 0 bases and J dropped 1; count of bases not matched to a gene: 10. The CDR3 is 19 amino acids. DNA for the CDR3: TGCGCCAGCAGTCAATCGAGGGACAGGGTGTTCACGAGCAATCAGCCCCAGCATTTT. Protein product: CASSQSRDRVFTSNQPQHF.

V and J are TRBV7-8 and TRBJ1-2; D gene uncertain. V lost 2 bases to trimming and J lost 5 bases, with 12 bases between them. This CDR3 is built from 14 residues. Germline values: CDR1 SGHVS, CDR2 FQNEAQ. The CDR3 DNA sequence: TGTGCCAGCAGCTTAAGAGTAGGAGGATATGGCTACACCTTC. Translation: CASSLRVGGYGYTF.

V gene TRBV30 combines with J gene TRBJ2-7; TRBD1 agrees at 7 bases. The length of the CDR3 is 14 residues. The ends lost 7 bases at V and 0 bases at J; junction bases unmatched: 9. Germline CDR1 GTSNPN, CDR2 SVGIG (reference sequence). CDR3 loop: CALMGQPFSYEQYF. The CDR3 DNA is TGTGCCTTGATGGGACAGCCTTTCTCCTACGAGCAGTACTTC.

This chain uses TRBV5-6 with TRBJ1-2; D is undetermined. Germline CDR1 SGHDT, CDR2 YYEEEE. The CDR3 totals 13 residues. V was shortened by 1 base and J by 4 bases, with 8 bases between the two germline ends. As DNA, the CDR3 is TGTGCCAGCAGCTTGCGGGCGGGCTATGGCTACACCTTC. As protein: CASSLRAGYGYTF.

This chain uses TRBV4-1 with TRBJ1-5; the D gene is possibly TRBD1 (5 bases). The CDR3 is 16 amino acids. The germline gives CDR1 MGHRA, CDR2 YSYEKL. The V end was cut by 4 bases, the J end by 3 bases, with 16 bases between. The CDR3 reads CASSRFGQTVNQPQHF. CDR3 sequence (DNA): TGCGCCAGCAGCCGATTTGGCCAGACAGTCAATCAGCCCCAGCATTTT.

The chain combines TRBV11-2 with TRBJ2-1; TRBD2 matches 11 bases. The CDR3 runs 15 residues. Per the germline V gene, CDR1 is SGHAT and CDR2 is FQNNGV. The V segment lost 5 bases and the J segment 4 bases; nucleotides outside the gene matches: 4. DNA of the CDR3: TGTGCCAGCAGCCGACTAGCGGGGTCTTACAATGAGCAGTTCTTC. This translates into CASSRLAGSYNEQFF.

This rearrangement joins TRBV7-2 to TRBJ1-1; 7 bases align to TRBD1. The J segment lost 5 bases and the V segment lost 5 bases, leaving 14 bases of the junction unmatched. Germline V CDR1 and CDR2: SGHTA, FQGNSA. The CDR3 contains 16 residues. CDR3 in DNA: TGTGCCAGCAGCCCTCAGGTAGGGGGCGCGGGGACTGAAGCTTTCTTT. It yields the protein CASSPQVGGAGTEAFF.

The chain links TRBV5-6 to TRBJ1-2; a weak D match, TRBD1 (5 bases). Germline CDR1 SGHDT, CDR2 YYEEEE. Trimming took 0 bases from V and 2 from J, leaving 14 bases between them. The CDR3 loop spans 16 amino acids. CDR3: CASSLAGGAANYGYTF. The CDR3 DNA is TGTGCCAGCAGCTTGGCTGGAGGGGCCGCCAACTATGGCTACACCTTC.

V and J are TRBV10-3 and TRBJ2-5, with D maybe TRBD1 (6 bases). The CDR3 spans 13 residues. Germline V gene sequence: CDR1 ENHRY, CDR2 SYGVKD. Trimming removed 5 bases at V and 2 bases at J, with 9 bases between. As DNA, the CDR3 is TGTGCCATCAGTCACGGACAGCAAGAGACCCAGTACTTC. Amino acids: CAISHGQQETQYF.